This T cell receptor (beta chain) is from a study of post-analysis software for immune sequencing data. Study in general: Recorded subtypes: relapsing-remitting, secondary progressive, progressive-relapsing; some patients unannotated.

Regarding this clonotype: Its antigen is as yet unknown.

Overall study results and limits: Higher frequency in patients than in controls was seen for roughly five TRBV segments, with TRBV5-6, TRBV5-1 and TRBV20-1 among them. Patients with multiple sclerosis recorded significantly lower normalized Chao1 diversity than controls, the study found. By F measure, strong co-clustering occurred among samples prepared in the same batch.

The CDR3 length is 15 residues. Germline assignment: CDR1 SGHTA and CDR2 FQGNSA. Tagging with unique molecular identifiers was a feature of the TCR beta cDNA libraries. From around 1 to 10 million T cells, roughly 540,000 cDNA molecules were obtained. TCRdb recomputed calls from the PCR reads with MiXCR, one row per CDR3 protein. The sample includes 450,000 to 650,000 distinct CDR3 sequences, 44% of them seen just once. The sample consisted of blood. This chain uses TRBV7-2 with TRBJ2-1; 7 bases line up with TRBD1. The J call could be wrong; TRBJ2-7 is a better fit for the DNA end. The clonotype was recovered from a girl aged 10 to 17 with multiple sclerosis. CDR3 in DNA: TGTGCCAGCAGCAAGAACAGGGGCCCTTACAATGAGCAGTACTTC. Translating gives CASSKNRGPYNEQYF.